Given below is one TCR beta chain in context. Its matching antigen is unknown. Assay: immunoSEQ multiplex PCR; the TCRdb copy retains only in-frame clones and omits some. The repertoire holds roughly 150,000 clones, with over 85% as singletons. The sample comes from a study of T cell responses to AZD1222 COVID-19 vaccine. Overall study context: Samples with a second dose at about 4 or about 12 weeks were pooled together. Regarding the study as a whole: Seropositivity was recorded at baseline in only a handful of AZD1222 recipients.

This sample comprised peripheral blood, obtained on day 0 of AZD1222 vaccination. This receptor was taken from an adult in good health.

As DNA, the CDR3 is TGTGCCAGCAGCTTAGGCCCGGCTAGCGGCCTTGAGACCCAGTACTTC. Protein sequence: CASSLGPASGLETQYF. The genes are TRBV7-9 and TRBJ2-5, with TRBD2 identical over 7 bases. CDR1 and CDR2 (germline): SEHNR, FQNEAQ (reference sequence). There are 16 residues in the CDR3. The J segment lost 5 bases and the V segment lost 1 base, leaving 10 bases of the junction unmatched.